This TCR beta chain was recorded in a study of T cells of healthy individuals. TCRdb redid the calling of the 5' RACE reads with MiXCR, one entry per CDR3 protein. The sample yields about 41,000 distinct CDR3 sequences, about 4.5% seen once. This clonotype was detected ten times or more. This CDR3 comprises 14 residues. V shed 4 bases and J 5 bases; nucleotides not matched to a gene: 3. CDR1 and CDR2 (germline): SGHKS, YYEKEE (reference sequence). The TCR was taken from a human donor in good health. The chain is built from TRBV5-5 and TRBJ2-5, with 12 bases that match TRBD2. CDR3: CASSRTSGIETQYF. The CDR3 DNA reads as TGTGCCAGCAGCCGGACTAGCGGGATCGAGACCCAGTACTTC. The complete variable domain, with remaining parts taken from reference TRBV5-5 and TRBJ2-5, reads DAGVTQSPTHLIKTRGQQVTLRCSPISGHKSVSWYQQVLGQGPQFIFQYYEKEERGRGNFPDRFSARQFPNYSSELNVNALLLGDSALYLCASSRTSGIETQYFGPGTRLLVL.